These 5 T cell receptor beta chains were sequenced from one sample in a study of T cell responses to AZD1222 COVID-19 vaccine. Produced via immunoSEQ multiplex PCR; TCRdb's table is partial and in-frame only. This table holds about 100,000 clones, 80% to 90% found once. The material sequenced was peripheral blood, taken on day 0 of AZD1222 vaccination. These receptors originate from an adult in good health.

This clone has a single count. The CDR3 DNA sequence: TGTGCCAGCAGCGAAGCTTTGTTACGCGAGCAGTACTTC. Its translation is CASSEALLREQYF. The chain has TRBV3-1 (or the pseudogene TRBV3-2) and TRBJ2-7, with D hard to call. CDR3 size: 13 residues. Germline assignment: CDR1 LGHDT and CDR2 YNNKEL (reference sequence). Trimming removed 5 bases from V and 6 bases from J, with 14 bases in between.

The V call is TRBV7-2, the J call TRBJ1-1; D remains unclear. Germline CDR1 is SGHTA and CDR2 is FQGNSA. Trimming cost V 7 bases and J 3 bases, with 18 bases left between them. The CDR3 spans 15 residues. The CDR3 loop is CASTVDGGVYTEAFF. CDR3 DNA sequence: TGTGCCAGCACCGTGGACGGCGGGGTATACACTGAAGCTTTCTTT.

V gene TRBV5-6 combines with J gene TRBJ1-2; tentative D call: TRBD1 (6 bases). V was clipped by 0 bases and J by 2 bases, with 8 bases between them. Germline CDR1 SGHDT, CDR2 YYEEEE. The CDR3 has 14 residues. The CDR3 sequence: CASSLVTGNYGYTF. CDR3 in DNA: TGTGCCAGCAGCTTGGTCACAGGGAACTATGGCTACACCTTC.

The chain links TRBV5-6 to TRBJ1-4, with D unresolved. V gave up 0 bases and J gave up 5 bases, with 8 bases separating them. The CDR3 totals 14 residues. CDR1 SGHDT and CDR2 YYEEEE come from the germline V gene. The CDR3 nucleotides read TGTGCCAGCAGCTTGGGATCGGTCAATGAAAAACTGTTTTTT. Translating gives CASSLGSVNEKLFF.

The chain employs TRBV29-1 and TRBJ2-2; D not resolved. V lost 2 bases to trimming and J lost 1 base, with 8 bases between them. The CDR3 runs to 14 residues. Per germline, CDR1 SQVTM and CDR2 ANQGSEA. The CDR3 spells CSVERQENTGELFF. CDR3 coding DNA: TGCAGCGTTGAAAGGCAGGAGAACACCGGGGAGCTGTTTTTT.